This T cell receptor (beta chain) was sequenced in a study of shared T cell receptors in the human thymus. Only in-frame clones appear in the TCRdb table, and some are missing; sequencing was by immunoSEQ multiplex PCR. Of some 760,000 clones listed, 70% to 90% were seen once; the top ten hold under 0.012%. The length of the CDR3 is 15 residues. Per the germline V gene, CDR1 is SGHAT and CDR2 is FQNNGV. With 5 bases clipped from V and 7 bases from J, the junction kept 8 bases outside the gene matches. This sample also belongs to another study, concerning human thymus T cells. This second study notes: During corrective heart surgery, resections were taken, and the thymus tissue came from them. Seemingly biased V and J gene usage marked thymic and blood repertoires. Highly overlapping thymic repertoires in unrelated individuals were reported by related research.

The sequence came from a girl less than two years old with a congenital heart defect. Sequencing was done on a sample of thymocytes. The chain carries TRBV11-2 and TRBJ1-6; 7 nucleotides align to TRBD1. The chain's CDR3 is CASSGRDSSNSPLHF. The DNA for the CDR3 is TGTGCCAGCAGCGGCCGGGACAGTTCAAATTCACCCCTCCACTTT. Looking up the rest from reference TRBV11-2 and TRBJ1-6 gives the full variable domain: EAGVAQSPRYKIIEKRQSVAFWCNPISGHATLYWYQQILGQGPKLLIQFQNNGVVDDSQLPKDRFSAERLKGVDSTLKIQPAKLEDSAVYLCASSGRDSSNSPLHFGNGTRLTVT.